The TCR beta chain described here comes from a study of blood T cell repertoires in COVID-19. Across the whole study: Sample material is recorded as cDNA or gDNA derived from T cells, B-cell-depleted T cells, or PBMCs.

Seattle's enrolled individuals joined amid active infection and were then monitored longitudinally. Under the authors' procedure: Reference gene primer amplification gave nucleated cell count estimates. Data came from immunoSEQ multiplex PCR; TCRdb stores just in-frame clones and leaves some out. The D gene and trimming were derived from the DNA, and the V and J assignments and clone size from that table. There are some 520,000 clones in the sample; roughly nine tenths occur only once, and roughly 0.9% lies in the top ten. This CDR3 contains 15 residues. Germline V gene lookup returns CDR1 SGDLS and CDR2 YYNGEE. V gave up 3 bases and J gave up 4 bases; unmatched junction bases: 10.

Sequenced: peripheral blood. This sequence was found in a man aged 18 to 30 with COVID-19, enrolled during active disease. The chain has TRBV9 and TRBJ2-7; 7 nucleotides line up with TRBD1. CDR3 sequence reads: CASSASGTDFYEQYF. DNA of the CDR3: TGTGCCAGCAGCGCATCCGGGACAGATTTTTACGAGCAGTACTTC.